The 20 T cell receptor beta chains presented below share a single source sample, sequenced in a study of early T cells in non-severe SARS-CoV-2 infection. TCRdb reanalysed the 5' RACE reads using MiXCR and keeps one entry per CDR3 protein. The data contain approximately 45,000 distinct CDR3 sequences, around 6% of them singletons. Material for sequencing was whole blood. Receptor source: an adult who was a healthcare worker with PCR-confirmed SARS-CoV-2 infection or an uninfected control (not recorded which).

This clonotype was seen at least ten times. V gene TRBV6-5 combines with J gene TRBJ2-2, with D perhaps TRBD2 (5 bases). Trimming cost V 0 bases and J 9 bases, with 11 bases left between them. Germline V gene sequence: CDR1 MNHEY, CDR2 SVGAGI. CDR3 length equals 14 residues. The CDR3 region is CASSYSERARELFF. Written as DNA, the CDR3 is TGTGCCAGCAGTTACTCAGAGAGGGCCCGGGAGCTGTTTTTT.

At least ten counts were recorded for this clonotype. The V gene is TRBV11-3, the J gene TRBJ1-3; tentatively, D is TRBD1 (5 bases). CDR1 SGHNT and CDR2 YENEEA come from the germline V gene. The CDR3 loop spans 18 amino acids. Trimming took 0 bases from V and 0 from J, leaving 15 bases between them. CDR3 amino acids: CASSLDLGRAFSGNTIYF. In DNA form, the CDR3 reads TGTGCCAGCAGCTTAGATCTTGGCAGGGCCTTCTCTGGAAACACCATATATTTT.

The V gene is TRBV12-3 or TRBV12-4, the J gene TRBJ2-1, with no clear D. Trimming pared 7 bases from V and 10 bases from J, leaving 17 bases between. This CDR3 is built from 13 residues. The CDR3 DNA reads TGTGCCAGCACCCCCCTGCCTGGGATGGAGCAGTTCTTC. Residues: CASTPLPGMEQFF.

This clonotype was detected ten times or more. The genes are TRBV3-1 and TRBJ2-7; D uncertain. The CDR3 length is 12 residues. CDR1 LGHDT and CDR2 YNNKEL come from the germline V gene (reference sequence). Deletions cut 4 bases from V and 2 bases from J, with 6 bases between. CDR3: CASSPSPYEQYF. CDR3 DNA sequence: TGTGCCAGCAGCCCCTCCCCCTACGAGCAGTACTTC.

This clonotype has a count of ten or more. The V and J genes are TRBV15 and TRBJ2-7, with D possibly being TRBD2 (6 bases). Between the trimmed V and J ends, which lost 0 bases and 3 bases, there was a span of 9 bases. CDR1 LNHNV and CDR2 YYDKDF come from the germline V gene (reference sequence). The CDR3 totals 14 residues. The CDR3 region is CATSRDPGVYEQYF. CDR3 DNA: TGTGCCACCAGCAGAGATCCGGGGGTCTACGAGCAGTACTTC.

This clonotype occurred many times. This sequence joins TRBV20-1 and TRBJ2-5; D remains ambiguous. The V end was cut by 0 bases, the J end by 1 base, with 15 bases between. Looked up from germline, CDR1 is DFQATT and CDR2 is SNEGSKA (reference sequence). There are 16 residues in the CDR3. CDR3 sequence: CSARDTAAPTQETQYF. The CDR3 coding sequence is TGCAGTGCTAGAGACACAGCCGCCCCGACCCAAGAGACCCAGTACTTC.

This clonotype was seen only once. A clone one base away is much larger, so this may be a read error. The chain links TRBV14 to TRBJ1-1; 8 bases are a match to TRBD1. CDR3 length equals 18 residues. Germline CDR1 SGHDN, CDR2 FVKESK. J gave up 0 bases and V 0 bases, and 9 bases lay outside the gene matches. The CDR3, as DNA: TGTGCCAGCAGCCAAGACCTCGGACAGGGTAGCATGAACACTGAAGCTTTCTTT. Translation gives CASSQDLGQGSMNTEAFF. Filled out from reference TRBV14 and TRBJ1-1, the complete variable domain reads EAGVTQFPSHSVIEKGQTVTLRCDPISGHDNLYWYRRVMGKEIKFLLHFVKESKQDESGMPNNRFLAERTGGTYSTLKVQPAELEDSGVYFCASSQDLGQGSMNTEAFFGQGTRLTVV.

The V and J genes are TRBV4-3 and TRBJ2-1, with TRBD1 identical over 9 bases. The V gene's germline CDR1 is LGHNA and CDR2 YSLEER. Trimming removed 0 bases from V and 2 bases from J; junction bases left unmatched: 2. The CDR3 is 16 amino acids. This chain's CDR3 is CASSQDGQGTYNEQFF. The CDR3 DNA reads TGCGCCAGCAGCCAAGATGGACAGGGGACCTACAATGAGCAGTTCTTC.

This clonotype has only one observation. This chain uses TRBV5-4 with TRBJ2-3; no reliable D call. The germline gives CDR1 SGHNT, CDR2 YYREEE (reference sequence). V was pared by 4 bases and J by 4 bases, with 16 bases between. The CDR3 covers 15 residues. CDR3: CASSHPHLESDTQYF. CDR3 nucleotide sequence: TGTGCCAGCAGCCACCCCCATCTCGAATCAGATACGCAGTATTTT.

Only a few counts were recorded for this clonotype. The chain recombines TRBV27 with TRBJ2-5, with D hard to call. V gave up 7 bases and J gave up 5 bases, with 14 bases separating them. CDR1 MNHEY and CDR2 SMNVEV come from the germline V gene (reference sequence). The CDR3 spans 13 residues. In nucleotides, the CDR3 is TGTGCCAGCACAGAGAGTGGAAGGGAGACCCAGTACTTC. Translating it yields CASTESGRETQYF.

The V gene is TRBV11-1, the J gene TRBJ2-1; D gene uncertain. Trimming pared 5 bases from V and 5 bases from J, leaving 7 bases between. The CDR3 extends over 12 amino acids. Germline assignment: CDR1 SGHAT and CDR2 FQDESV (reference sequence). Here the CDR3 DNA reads TGTGCCAGCAGCCCCAAGGACAATGAGCAGTTCTTC. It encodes CASSPKDNEQFF.

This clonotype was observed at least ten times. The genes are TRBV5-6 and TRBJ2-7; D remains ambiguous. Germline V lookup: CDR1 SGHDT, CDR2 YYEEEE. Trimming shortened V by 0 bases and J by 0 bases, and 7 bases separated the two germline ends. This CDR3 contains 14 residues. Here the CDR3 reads CASSLVGLSYEQYF. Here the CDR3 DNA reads TGTGCCAGCAGCTTGGTCGGCCTCTCCTACGAGCAGTACTTC.

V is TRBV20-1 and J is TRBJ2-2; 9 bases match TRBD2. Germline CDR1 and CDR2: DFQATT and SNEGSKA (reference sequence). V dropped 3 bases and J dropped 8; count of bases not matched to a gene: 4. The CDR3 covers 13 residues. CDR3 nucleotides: TGCAGTGCTAGGCCTAGCGGGGCGGGGGAGCTGTTTTTT. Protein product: CSARPSGAGELFF.

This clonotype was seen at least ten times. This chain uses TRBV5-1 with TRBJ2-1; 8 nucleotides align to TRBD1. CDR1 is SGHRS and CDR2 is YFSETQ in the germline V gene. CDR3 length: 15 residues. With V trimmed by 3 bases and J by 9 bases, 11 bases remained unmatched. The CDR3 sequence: CASSSKRGQVGEQFF. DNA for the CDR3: TGCGCCAGCAGCTCCAAACGGGGACAGGTCGGTGAGCAGTTCTTC. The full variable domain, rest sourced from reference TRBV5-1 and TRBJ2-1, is KAGVTQTPRYLIKTRGQQVTLSCSPISGHRSVSWYQQTPGQGLQFLFEYFSETQRNKGNFPGRFSGRQFSNSRSEMNVSTLELGDSALYLCASSSKRGQVGEQFFGPGTRLTVL.

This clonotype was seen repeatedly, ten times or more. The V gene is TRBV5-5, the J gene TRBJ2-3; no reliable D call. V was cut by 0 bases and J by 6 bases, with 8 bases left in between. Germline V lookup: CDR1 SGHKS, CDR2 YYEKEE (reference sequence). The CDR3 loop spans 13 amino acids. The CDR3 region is CASSLGGMDTQYF. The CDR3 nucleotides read TGTGCCAGCAGCTTGGGGGGAATGGATACGCAGTATTTT.

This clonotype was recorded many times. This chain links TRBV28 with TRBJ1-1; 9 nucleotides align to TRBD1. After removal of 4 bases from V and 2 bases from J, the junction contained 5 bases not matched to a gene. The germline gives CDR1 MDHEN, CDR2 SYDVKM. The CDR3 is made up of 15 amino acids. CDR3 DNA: TGTGCCAGCAGTTACAGGGGGCGCGGCAACACTGAAGCTTTCTTT. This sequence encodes CASSYRGRGNTEAFF.

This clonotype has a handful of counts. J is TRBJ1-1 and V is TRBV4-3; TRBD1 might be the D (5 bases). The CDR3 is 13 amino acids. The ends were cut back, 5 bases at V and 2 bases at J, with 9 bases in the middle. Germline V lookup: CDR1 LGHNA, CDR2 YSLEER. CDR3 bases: TGCGCCAGCAGCACCACAGGTAACACTGAAGCTTTCTTT. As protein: CASSTTGNTEAFF.

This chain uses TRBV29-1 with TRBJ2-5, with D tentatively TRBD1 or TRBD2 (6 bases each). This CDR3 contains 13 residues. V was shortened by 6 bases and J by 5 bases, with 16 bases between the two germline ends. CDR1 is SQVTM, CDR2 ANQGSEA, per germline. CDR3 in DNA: TGCAGCGTCGCAACAGGGACTGGGGAGACCCAGTACTTC. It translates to CSVATGTGETQYF.

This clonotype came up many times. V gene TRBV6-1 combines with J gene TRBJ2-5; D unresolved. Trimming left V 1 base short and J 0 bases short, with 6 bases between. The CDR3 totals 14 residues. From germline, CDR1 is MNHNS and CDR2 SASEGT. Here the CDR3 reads CASSEGRDQETQYF. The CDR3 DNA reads TGTGCCAGCAGTGAAGGCCGGGACCAAGAGACCCAGTACTTC.

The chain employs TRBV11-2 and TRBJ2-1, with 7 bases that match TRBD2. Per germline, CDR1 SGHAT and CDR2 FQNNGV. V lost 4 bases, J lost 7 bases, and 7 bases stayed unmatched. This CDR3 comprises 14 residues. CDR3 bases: TGTGCCAGCAGCTCAAGACTAGCCAGAAATGAGCAGTTCTTC. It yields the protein CASSSRLARNEQFF.